This TCR beta chain comes out of a study of cytomegalovirus exposure and HLA in healthy donors. Study-level points and caveats: HLA alleles were associated with some 17,000 TCR beta sequences in a later analysis at 0.05 false discovery rate. For TCR beta chains, V- and J-gene trimming was later linked to a missense DCLRE1C variant. Cytomegalovirus-associated status was assigned to fewer than 200 TCR beta chains.

Donors were ostensibly healthy at sampling, although undocumented immune exposures were probable. The study ran its PCR with 60 Vbeta and 13 Jbeta primers. Only in-frame clones appear in the TCRdb table, and some are missing; sequencing was by immunoSEQ multiplex PCR. This sample has around 110,000 clones, with over 75% found just once. Germline V gene lookup returns CDR1 ENHRY and CDR2 SYGVKD. V gave up 6 bases and J gave up 5 bases; unmatched junction bases: 6. This CDR3 is 14 amino acids long. A note on this clone: Its antigen is not known.

This clonotype originated in a man younger than 45 in good health and CMV-seronegative. The genes are TRBV10-3 and TRBJ2-1, with 8 bases lining up with TRBD1. Sequencing input: PBMCs. CDR3 nucleotide sequence: TGTGCCATCAGGGACAGGGAGGAGCACAATGAGCAGTTCTTC. Amino acid sequence: CAIRDREEHNEQFF.